This TCR beta chain is from a study of OX40 agonist ivuxolimab in advanced cancers. Study-wide background: Prior anti-PD-1, anti-PD-L1 or anti-CTLA-4 therapy was allowed; around 43% had some.

Broader study findings: Also showing low normalized T-cell clonal expansion were some of the nonresponders. Blood T cells, both CD4+ and CD8+, expanded clonally by week 6 at 0.1 to 3.0 mg/kg.

Germline V gives CDR1 LNHDA, CDR2 SQIVND (reference sequence). Trimming took 3 bases from V and 11 from J, leaving 19 bases between them. CDR3 length equals 14 residues. Method: immunoSEQ multiplex PCR; TCRdb's copy keeps in-frame clones and lacks some. The sample shows 30,000 to 35,000 clones, about 88% of them seen only once. Notes on this clone: Its antigen is undetermined.

The clonotype was recovered from an adult with an advanced solid tumor such as melanoma, head and neck, liver or kidney cancer. The sequencing used CD4+ or CD8+ T cells sorted from blood, collected in a trial of the OX40 agonist ivuxolimab. V usage is TRBV19 and J usage is TRBJ1-1, with a weak D call TRBD1 (6 bases). CDR3 sequence: CASSISDSATEAFF. CDR3 nucleotide sequence: TGTGCCAGTAGTATTTCGGACAGTGCAACGGAGGCTTTCTTT.